A single sample is the source of the 19 T cell receptor beta chains below, sequenced in a study of T cell changes during pregnancy in multiple sclerosis. Measured with immunoSEQ multiplex PCR; TCRdb has only the in-frame clones, and not every one. The table has 30,000 or so clones, 80% to 95% seen once; the top ten hold more than 5%. Sequencing used CD8+ T cells from peripheral blood mononuclear cells, obtained before pregnancy. These receptors all come from a female donor with multiple sclerosis, enrolled in a pregnancy study.

The chain combines TRBV7-6 with TRBJ1-4; TRBD1 is a possible D gene (5 bases). The V gene lost 6 bases and the J gene lost 7 bases, with 18 bases spanning the gap. Looked up from germline, CDR1 is SGHVS and CDR2 is FNYEAQ. This CDR3 comprises 15 residues. CDR3 sequence (DNA): TGTGCCAGCAGTTGGGAAGGAGGGGAGGGTGAAAAACTGTTTTTT. It translates to CASSWEGGEGEKLFF.

This clone appeared a few times. The chain recombines TRBV4-2 with TRBJ1-1, with D possibly being TRBD1 (6 bases). The V end lost 4 bases, the J end lost 5 bases, and 14 bases lay between the germline ends. CDR1 is LGHNA, CDR2 YNFKEQ, per germline. The CDR3 sequence is 14 residues long. CDR3 nucleotides: TGTGCCAGCAGCCCTGAAGGGGGTGGGACTGAAGCTTTCTTT. Translated: CASSPEGGGTEAFF.

This chain links TRBV7-6 with TRBJ2-7; D uncertain. Germline V gives CDR1 SGHVS, CDR2 FNYEAQ. V lost 8 bases and J lost 2, with 13 bases in between. This CDR3 spans 13 amino acids. The DNA for the CDR3 is TGTGCCAGCGGTCCGGGTAATGCCTACGAGCAGTACTTC. It is translated as CASGPGNAYEQYF.

The rearrangement joins TRBV5-6 to TRBJ2-3; 8 bases match TRBD2. With V trimmed by 4 bases and J by 3 bases, 16 bases remained unmatched. The CDR3 contains 18 residues. Germline V gene lookup returns CDR1 SGHDT and CDR2 YYEEEE. The CDR3 here is CASSPRFMVSGSTDTQYF. The CDR3 DNA sequence: TGTGCCAGCAGCCCTCGGTTCATGGTGAGCGGGAGTACAGATACGCAGTATTTT.

The chain carries TRBV6-1 and TRBJ2-7; TRBD1 aligns across 10 bases. Germline assignment: CDR1 MNHNS and CDR2 SASEGT. With V trimmed by 1 base and J by 2 bases, 5 bases remained unmatched. CDR3 length equals 16 residues. CDR3 loop: CASSEEVGQGAYEQYF. DNA for the CDR3: TGTGCCAGCAGTGAAGAGGTCGGACAGGGGGCCTACGAGCAGTACTTC.

The V and J genes are TRBV6-4 and TRBJ2-2; a weak D match, TRBD2 (6 bases). This CDR3 region has 13 residues. The V gene lost 2 bases and the J gene lost 5 bases, with 6 bases spanning the gap. Germline-derived CDR1 and CDR2 are MRHNA and SNTAGT. The DNA for the CDR3 is TGTGCCAGCAGTGACGGAGGGACCGGGGAGCTGTTTTTT. Amino acids: CASSDGGTGELFF.

J is TRBJ2-5 and V is TRBV15, with 11 bases fitting TRBD2. Germline-derived CDR1 and CDR2 are LNHNV and YYDKDF (reference sequence). CDR3 length: 13 amino acids. Trimming took 5 bases from V and 9 from J; bases not matched to a gene: 5. CDR3 in amino acids: CATSSGLAAAQYF. CDR3 nucleotide sequence: TGTGCCACCAGCTCGGGACTAGCGGCGGCCCAGTACTTC.

The V call is TRBV6-4, the J call TRBJ2-1; the match to TRBD1 covers 8 bases. The CDR3 contains 15 residues. The J segment lost 2 bases and the V segment lost 4 bases, leaving 4 bases of the junction unmatched. Germline lookup yields CDR1 MRHNA and CDR2 SNTAGT. Here the CDR3 DNA reads TGTGCCAGCAGTGCCGGACAGGGACCCTACAATGAGCAGTTCTTC. As protein: CASSAGQGPYNEQFF.

V is TRBV15 and J is TRBJ1-5; 7 bases are shared with TRBD1. Germline CDR1 reads LNHNV; CDR2 reads YYDKDF (reference sequence). Trimming took 2 bases from V and 1 from J; bases not matched to a gene: 2. This CDR3 has 15 amino acids. The CDR3, as DNA: TGTGCCACCAGCAGACAGGGGGGCAGCAATCAGCCCCAGCATTTT. Translated: CATSRQGGSNQPQHF.

This clone came up once. The chain joins TRBV6-6 to TRBJ2-7; possible D gene TRBD2, 6 bases. This CDR3 has 15 amino acids. Germline lookup yields CDR1 MNHNY and CDR2 SVGAGI (reference sequence). The V gene lost 4 bases and the J gene lost 8 bases, with 21 bases spanning the gap. The CDR3 coding sequence is TGTGCCAGCAGTTCGACTGGGGAGCTAGCGACCCAGCAGTACTTC. Encoded protein: CASSSTGELATQQYF.

The J gene is TRBJ2-3, the V gene TRBV5-1, with 11 bases fitting TRBD2. Germline CDR1 reads SGHRS; CDR2 reads YFSETQ. There are 19 residues in the CDR3. V shed 5 bases and J 2 bases; nucleotides not matched to a gene: 16. The CDR3 DNA follows: TGCGCCAGCAGACCCAAACTAGCGGGAGTATCCCCTATCACAGATACGCAGTATTTT. It translates to CASRPKLAGVSPITDTQYF.

CDR3 amino acids: CASSEGENTEAFF. The CDR3 DNA is TGTGCCAGCAGCGAGGGGGAGAACACTGAAGCTTTCTTT. The chain has TRBV9 and TRBJ1-1, with TRBD1 as a possible D gene (6 bases). CDR1 is SGDLS, CDR2 YYNGEE, per germline. CDR3 size: 13 residues. V was shortened by 3 bases and J by 1 base, with 7 bases between the two germline ends. Combining the CDR3 with reference TRBV9 and TRBJ1-1 gives the whole variable domain DSGVTQTPKHLITATGQRVTLRCSPRSGDLSVYWYQQSLDQGLQFLIQYYNGEERAKGNILERFSAQQFPDLHSELNLSSLELGDSALYFCASSEGENTEAFFGQGTRLTVV.

The chain recombines TRBV7-9 with TRBJ1-5; no definite D call. Germline loops: CDR1 SEHNR, CDR2 FQNEAQ (reference sequence). The CDR3 is made up of 14 amino acids. Trimming stripped 6 bases from V and 5 bases from J, with 14 bases between. CDR3 nucleotides: TGTGCCAGCAGTCGAGCGGTTCCGGATCAGCCCCAGCATTTT. Translated, it gives CASSRAVPDQPQHF.

This sequence joins TRBV5-1 and TRBJ2-7, with 12 bases matching TRBD2. After removal of 2 bases from V and 2 bases from J, the junction contained 2 bases not matched to a gene. Germline V gene data show CDR1 as SGHRS and CDR2 as YFSETQ. This CDR3 contains 15 residues. The CDR3 nucleotides read TGCGCCAGCAGCTTAGGACTAGCGGGGACCTACGAGCAGTACTTC. Translated: CASSLGLAGTYEQYF. Based on the CDR3 plus reference TRBV5-1 and TRBJ2-7, the full variable domain is KAGVTQTPRYLIKTRGQQVTLSCSPISGHRSVSWYQQTPGQGLQFLFEYFSETQRNKGNFPGRFSGRQFSNSRSEMNVSTLELGDSALYLCASSLGLAGTYEQYFGPGTRLTVT.

The rearrangement uses TRBV2 and TRBJ2-7; a possible D gene is TRBD2 (6 bases). CDR1 is SNHLY, CDR2 FYNNEI, per germline. Trimming cost V 8 bases and J 6 bases, with 14 bases left between them. CDR3 size: 12 residues. CDR3 sequence (DNA): TGTGCCAGCCATGCCGCGGGGTTCGAGCAGTACTTC. Residues: CASHAAGFEQYF.

This clone occurred once. V gene TRBV12-5 combines with J gene TRBJ2-7; D possibly corresponds to TRBD1 (6 bases). With 6 bases removed from V and 2 bases from J, the gap between germline ends came to 17 bases. Germline CDR1 reads LGHNT; CDR2 reads FRNRAP. The CDR3 runs 15 residues. The CDR3 loop is CASGEQGNQPYEQYF. The CDR3 nucleotides are TGTGCTAGTGGGGAACAGGGAAACCAACCCTACGAGCAGTACTTC.

The chain is built from TRBV6-6 and TRBJ2-1; 7 bases align to TRBD2. CDR1 is MNHNY and CDR2 is SVGAGI in the germline V gene (reference sequence). After removal of 6 bases from V and 10 bases from J, the junction contained 15 bases not matched to a gene. The CDR3 sequence is 15 residues long. CDR3 DNA: TGTGCCAGCAGCCTTGCGACTAGCCTGGGTGGCGAGCAGTTCTTC. Amino acid sequence: CASSLATSLGGEQFF.

The CDR3 nucleotides read TGTGCCAGCAGCGAAGGGACAGGGGAAGCTAACTATGGCTACACCTTC. Translated: CASSEGTGEANYGYTF. The chain employs TRBV13 and TRBJ1-2, with 10 bases aligning to TRBD1. V shed 5 bases and J 0 bases; nucleotides not matched to a gene: 6. Germline V gene lookup returns CDR1 PRHDT and CDR2 FYEKMQ (reference sequence). The CDR3 consists of 16 residues.

This chain joins TRBV28 and TRBJ1-1; 10 bases match TRBD1. The CDR3 spans 14 residues. Trimming removed 6 bases from V and 8 bases from J; junction bases left unmatched: 9. Germline V CDR1 and CDR2: MDHEN, SYDVKM. The CDR3 sequence is CASRTGTGVLEAFF. The CDR3 coding sequence is TGTGCCAGCAGAACCGGGACAGGGGTGTTGGAAGCTTTCTTT.